Described below is a single T cell receptor beta chain sequence and its context. Its antigen remains unknown. The sample originates from a study of T cell clones after liver transplantation. Study as a whole: Liver transplant recipients had immunosuppression withdrawal attempted within 2 years. Pre-transplant mixed lymphocyte reactions yielded third-party-reactive TCRbeta sequences as comparators for graft-donor-reactive sequences. TCRbeta sequencing after a pre-transplant mixed lymphocyte reaction identified graft-donor-reactive clones, later tracked in post-transplant blood. Findings of the study overall: Rather than being deleted, graft donor-reactive T cells may have moved into the graft.

Generated by immunoSEQ multiplex PCR, the TCRdb table keeps only in-frame clones and is missing some. Of over 50,000 clones listed, approximately 84% were seen once; the top ten hold about 8.1%. The CDR3 has 14 amino acids. V dropped 5 bases and J dropped 8 bases, with 18 bases sitting between them. CDR1 and CDR2 (germline): SGHTA, FQGNSA. Sequencing was performed on CD4+ T cells from blood, taken before liver transplant. The chain joins TRBV7-2 to TRBJ1-2, with unresolved D. The receptor comes from a human donor who received a liver transplant. CDR3 residues: CASSRRAVHRGYTF. CDR3 nucleotides: TGTGCCAGCAGCCGACGGGCCGTCCATCGCGGCTACACCTTC.